This is a list of T cell receptor beta chains from one sample in a study of cytomegalovirus exposure and HLA in healthy donors. Clones were sequenced by immunoSEQ multiplex PCR, and TCRdb holds only the in-frame ones, with some missing. The sample shows some 110,000 clones, approximately 80% of them seen only once. The specimen sequenced was PBMCs. The receptors here all came from a middle-aged woman in good health and CMV-seronegative. Each CDR3 is given with its conserved first and last residue. A D gene is named only where the DNA matches it firmly. Not every row has a clone size; where given, it reads once, few, many or a size class.

.	TRBJ1-3	TRBD1	TRBV4-3	TGCGCCAGCAGCTACAAAGACAGGGCTGGAAACACCATATATTTT	CASSYKDRAGNTIYF
.	TRBJ2-1	.	TRBV30	TGTGCCTGGAGTGCGAATGAGCAGTTCTTC	CAWSANEQFF
.	TRBJ2-1	.	TRBV5-5	TGTGCCAGCAGCTTAAGCCATAATGAGCAGTTCTTC	CASSLSHNEQFF
.	TRBJ1-4	.	TRBV4-3	TGCGCCAGCGCGCAAAACCCGGGTGAAAAACTGTTTTTT	CASAQNPGEKLFF
few	TRBJ2-7	TRBD2	TRBV18	TGTGCCAGCTCACCACGGGGACTAGCGGGAGGCGAGCAGTACTTC	CASSPRGLAGGEQYF
.	TRBJ2-7	TRBD1	TRBV5-8	TGTGCCAGCAGCTTTTACGTGGGACAGGGAAGTAACGAGCAGTACTTC	CASSFYVGQGSNEQYF
.	TRBJ1-1	.	TRBV19	TGTGCCAGTAGTTCGGGCAGGGCCACTGAAGCTTTCTTT	CASSSGRATEAFF
.	TRBJ2-7	TRBD2	TRBV7-9	TGTTCCAGCAGCCTTGGGACTAGCGGGAGGATATACGAGCAGTACTTC	CSSSLGTSGRIYEQYF
once	TRBJ2-7	TRBD1	TRBV6-6	TGTGCCACCCAGACAGGGCCGACCTACGAGCAGTACTTC	CATQTGPTYEQYF
.	TRBJ2-1	TRBD2	TRBV5-1	TGCGCCAGCAGCGTAATGTTTCTAGCGGGAATCTACAATGAGCAGTTCTTC	CASSVMFLAGIYNEQFF
.	TRBJ2-3	.	TRBV14	TGTGCCAGCAGCCTCTTCCGCACAGATACGCAGTATTTT	CASSLFRTDTQYF
.	TRBJ2-2	TRBD2	TRBV13	TGTGCCAGCAGCTCCCCGGGTAGCGGGAGTATTGAGCTGTTTTTT	CASSSPGSGSIELFF
.	TRBJ2-5	.	TRBV5-1	TGCGCCAGCAGCTTGTCCCTAGTTGTGAGTTCCGGGCAAGAGACCCAGTACTTC	CASSLSLVVSSGQETQYF
once	TRBJ2-7	TRBD2	TRBV10-3	TGTGCCACGTCGACTAGCGAGCACTACGAGCAGTACTTC	CATSTSEHYEQYF
.	TRBJ2-1	TRBD2	TRBV7-9	TGTGCCAGCAGCTTGAGCGGGAGTGGGAATGAGCAGTTCTTC	CASSLSGSGNEQFF
.	TRBJ2-7	.	TRBV9	TGTGCCAGCAGCCCCTCTACGACTAGTCCCTTGTACGAGCAGTACTTC	CASSPSTTSPLYEQYF
.	TRBJ1-5	.	TRBV2	TGTGCCAGCAGTGTGGGGGTCCGAGGGGGGCCCCAGCATTTT	CASSVGVRGGPQHF
.	TRBJ1-2	.	TRBV28	TGTGCCAGCAGTTTACAGGGGTTTAGCGGCTACACCTTC	CASSLQGFSGYTF
few	TRBJ1-5	.	TRBV28	TGTGCCAGCAGTTTTCAGCTAGCGGAGCCCCAGCATTTT	CASSFQLAEPQHF
.	TRBJ1-4	.	TRBV2	TGTGCCAGCAGTAGATGGGGGGAGGTGTTTTTT	CASSRWGEVFF
.	TRBJ2-7	.	TRBV20-1	TGCAGTGCTTTAGACACCTACGAGCAGTACTTC	CSALDTYEQYF
.	TRBJ2-1	TRBD2	TRBV30	TGTGCCTGCATAGCGGGAGAGCTAAATGAGCAGTTCTTC	CACIAGELNEQFF
.	TRBJ2-7	TRBD1	TRBV11-2	TGTGCCAGCAGCCAAGACAGGGTATCCCTCTGGCAGTACTTC	CASSQDRVSLWQYF
.	TRBJ1-1	TRBD1	TRBV7-2	TGTGCCAGCAGCCAGACAGGGCAACTTGAAGCTTTCTTT	CASSQTGQLEAFF
.	TRBJ2-2	.	TRBV5-1	TGCGCCAGCAGCTGGAGTTCGGGCACCGGGGAGCTGTTTTTT	CASSWSSGTGELFF